The 32 T cell receptor beta chains below come from one sample, sequenced in a study of T cell changes during pregnancy in multiple sclerosis. The method was immunoSEQ multiplex PCR; TCRdb's version includes in-frame clones alone and lacks a portion of them. The table lists about 60,000 clones, 93% of them singletons. The source material was CD8+ T cells from peripheral blood mononuclear cells, sampled in the second trimester of pregnancy. The receptors come from a female donor with multiple sclerosis, enrolled in a pregnancy study.

The chain joins TRBV7-9 to TRBJ2-4, with 8 bases lining up with TRBD1. The CDR3 contains 15 residues. V shed 5 bases, J shed 2 bases, and the junction held 5 bases outside the gene matches. Germline CDR1 and CDR2: SEHNR and FQNEAQ (reference sequence). The CDR3 loop is CASSPQGATKNIQYF. The DNA of the CDR3 is TGTGCCAGCAGCCCTCAGGGGGCGACCAAAAACATTCAGTACTTC.

The V and J genes are TRBV9 and TRBJ1-2; no reliable D call. CDR1 is SGDLS and CDR2 is YYNGEE in the germline V gene. Trimming shortened V by 0 bases and J by 2 bases, and 8 bases separated the two germline ends. CDR3 size: 14 residues. CDR3 amino acids: CASSVDSVNYGYTF. CDR3 coding DNA: TGTGCCAGCAGCGTAGATTCGGTAAACTATGGCTACACCTTC.

The chain recombines TRBV29-1 with TRBJ1-2; maybe TRBD1 (5 bases). Deletions cut 7 bases from V and 3 bases from J, with 21 bases between. Germline V lookup: CDR1 SQVTM, CDR2 ANQGSEA. This CDR3 has 15 amino acids. The CDR3 protein is CSATRIRGRDYGYTF. The CDR3 DNA sequence: TGCAGCGCCACGCGGATAAGGGGCAGGGACTATGGCTACACCTTC. Full variable domain (missing parts from reference TRBV29-1 and TRBJ1-2): SAVISQKPSRDICQRGTSLTIQCQVDSQVTMMFWYRQQPGQSLTLIATANQGSEATYESGFVIDKFPISRPNLTFSTLTVSNMSPEDSSIYLCSATRIRGRDYGYTFGSGTRLTVV.

The rearrangement joins TRBV5-1 to TRBJ2-2, with 11 bases that match TRBD2. Germline V gene data show CDR1 as SGHRS and CDR2 as YFSETQ. This CDR3 spans 18 amino acids. V shed 2 bases, J shed 0 bases, and the junction held 6 bases outside the gene matches. The CDR3 is CASSLLAGDTANTGELFF. CDR3 DNA sequence: TGCGCCAGCAGCTTACTAGCGGGGGACACCGCGAACACCGGGGAGCTGTTTTTT.

Written as DNA, the CDR3 is TGTGCCAGCAGCTTAGTAGGGGGGGGCGCAGATACGCAGTATTTT. Amino acids: CASSLVGGGADTQYF. This chain uses TRBV7-6 with TRBJ2-3, with D tentatively TRBD2 (7 bases). From germline, CDR1 is SGHVS and CDR2 FNYEAQ. The CDR3 runs 15 residues. With 1 base removed from V and 4 bases from J, the gap between germline ends came to 12 bases.

V and J are TRBV27 and TRBJ2-7; 8 bases match TRBD1. This CDR3 contains 13 residues. The ends lost 7 bases at V and 4 bases at J; junction bases unmatched: 6. CDR1 and CDR2 (germline): MNHEY, SMNVEV (reference sequence). DNA for the CDR3: TGTGCCAGCAAGGGACAGGAGAAATACGAGCAGTACTTC. Translated, it gives CASKGQEKYEQYF.

The J gene is TRBJ2-3, the V gene TRBV14; D is undetermined. Germline-derived CDR1 and CDR2 are SGHDN and FVKESK. Between the trimmed V and J ends, which lost 2 bases and 5 bases, there was a span of 8 bases. This CDR3 has 13 residues. The DNA of the CDR3 is TGTGCCAGCAGCCAACCTCCGGGAGATACGCAGTATTTT. Its translation is CASSQPPGDTQYF.

J is TRBJ1-6 and V is TRBV27, with 10 bases fitting TRBD1. The CDR3 spans 15 residues. From germline, CDR1 is MNHEY and CDR2 SMNVEV (reference sequence). J lost 8 bases, V lost 5 bases, and 6 bases had no gene match. This CDR3 is CASSASGTGDSPLHF. For the CDR3, the DNA is TGTGCCAGCAGTGCATCCGGGACAGGGGATTCACCCCTCCACTTT.

The sample holds one count of this clone. V usage is TRBV2 and J usage is TRBJ1-2; D uncertain. Trimming shortened V by 1 base and J by 0 bases, and 12 bases separated the two germline ends. Germline lookup yields CDR1 SNHLY and CDR2 FYNNEI. CDR3 length equals 16 residues. Written as DNA, the CDR3 is TGTGCCAGCAGTGAAGACTACACTAATTCTAACTATGGCTACACCTTC. This gives the protein CASSEDYTNSNYGYTF.

The chain links TRBV2 to TRBJ1-1; TRBD1 is a possible D gene (6 bases). The CDR3 consists of 16 residues. From germline, CDR1 is SNHLY and CDR2 FYNNEI. V dropped 7 bases and J dropped 0 bases, with 18 bases sitting between them. CDR3 sequence reads: CASIKQGTRMNTEAFF. CDR3 sequence (DNA): TGTGCCAGCATCAAACAGGGTACTCGGATGAACACTGAAGCTTTCTTT.

This chain links TRBV7-3 with TRBJ2-7, with 9 bases fitting TRBD2. V lost 5 bases and J lost 2; bases outside the gene matches: 7. The CDR3 is 15 residues long. Germline-derived CDR1 and CDR2 are SGHTA and FQGTGA. The CDR3 here is CASSAGSGSPYEQYF. CDR3 sequence (DNA): TGTGCCAGCAGCGCTGGTAGCGGGAGCCCCTACGAGCAGTACTTC.

V is TRBV5-1 and J is TRBJ2-5; D might be TRBD1 (5 bases). This CDR3 is 17 amino acids long. CDR1 is SGHRS, CDR2 YFSETQ, per germline. Trimming pared 0 bases from V and 4 bases from J, leaving 19 bases between. CDR3 loop: CASSLAGAGPNPETQYF. The CDR3 DNA reads TGCGCCAGCAGCTTGGCTGGGGCAGGGCCCAACCCAGAGACCCAGTACTTC.

CDR3 bases: TGTGCCAGCAGCTCCCTCCCCGCTGGGGCAGGGGGCAACGAGCAGTACTTC. Protein: CASSSLPAGAGGNEQYF. J is TRBJ2-7 and V is TRBV7-2; 8 bases map to TRBD1. CDR1 and CDR2 from the germline V gene are SGHTA and FQGNSA. Germline trimming cut 4 bases from V and 5 bases from J; bases unmatched to any gene: 16. The CDR3 runs to 17 residues.

The genes are TRBV7-9 and TRBJ2-1; possible D gene TRBD2, 5 bases. Between the trimmed V and J ends, which lost 0 bases and 6 bases, there was a span of 12 bases. This CDR3 contains 15 residues. Germline assignment: CDR1 SEHNR and CDR2 FQNEAQ (reference sequence). This CDR3 reads CASSLAGEWGNEQFF. In DNA form, the CDR3 reads TGTGCCAGCAGCTTAGCGGGAGAGTGGGGCAATGAGCAGTTCTTC.

This clone is a singleton in its sample. The V and J genes are TRBV7-3 and TRBJ2-2, with TRBD1 matching 9 bases. Germline CDR1 is SGHTA and CDR2 is FQGTGA. The CDR3 extends over 16 amino acids. J lost 1 base, V lost 3 bases, and 3 bases had no gene match. Written as DNA, the CDR3 is TGTGCCAGCAGCTTGCGGGACAGGGAGAACACCGGGGAGCTGTTTTTT. Translation: CASSLRDRENTGELFF.

The rearrangement joins TRBV4-1 to TRBJ1-2; D possibly corresponds to TRBD1 (6 bases). Trimming removed 2 bases at V and 7 bases at J, with 11 bases between. Germline-derived CDR1 and CDR2 are MGHRA and YSYEKL. The CDR3 covers 13 residues. The CDR3 protein is CASSQTTGLGYTF. The CDR3 bases are TGCGCCAGCAGCCAAACTACAGGGCTTGGCTACACCTTC.

This clone was seen more than once but under ten times. This rearrangement joins TRBV4-1 to TRBJ1-1, with D possibly matching TRBD1 (5 bases). Germline-derived CDR1 and CDR2 are MGHRA and YSYEKL. Between the trimmed V and J ends, which lost 1 base and 1 base, there was a span of 13 bases. The CDR3 runs 16 residues. CDR3 region: CASSQVGYGQNTEAFF. The CDR3 coding sequence is TGCGCCAGCAGCCAAGTTGGATACGGACAGAACACTGAAGCTTTCTTT.

Notes on this clone: The identical CDR3 is also encoded by other nucleotide sequences in the sample. This chain joins TRBV4-1 and TRBJ2-1; D possibly corresponds to TRBD2 (5 bases). V lost 4 bases and J 4 bases, leaving 8 bases between the germline ends. CDR1 and CDR2 from the germline V gene are MGHRA and YSYEKL. The CDR3 sequence is 13 residues long. The CDR3 sequence: CASSLGLYNEQFF. CDR3 bases: TGCGCCAGCAGCCTCGGACTTTACAATGAGCAGTTCTTC.

The chain has TRBV27 and TRBJ2-7; D is possibly TRBD2 (6 bases). V lost 4 bases and J lost 2, with 18 bases in between. There are 16 residues in the CDR3. CDR1 is MNHEY and CDR2 is SMNVEV in the germline V gene (reference sequence). The CDR3 sequence: CASSYLYRGFAYEQYF. CDR3 bases: TGTGCCAGCAGTTATTTGTATCGGGGGTTTGCCTACGAGCAGTACTTC.

The chain uses TRBV4-3 and TRBJ1-2, with no clear D. This CDR3 comprises 14 residues. The V gene's germline CDR1 is LGHNA and CDR2 YSLEER. V was trimmed by 3 bases and J by 5 bases, leaving 13 bases between them. The CDR3 sequence: CASSQGAGGYGYTF. CDR3 nucleotide sequence: TGCGCCAGCAGCCAGGGAGCGGGCGGTTATGGCTACACCTTC.

The V gene is TRBV20-1, the J gene TRBJ1-2; D gene unclear. Per the germline V gene, CDR1 is DFQATT and CDR2 is SNEGSKA (reference sequence). The CDR3 spans 11 residues. V was trimmed by 1 base and J by 9 bases, leaving 9 bases between them. In DNA form, the CDR3 reads TGCAGTGCTAGAGGCGGGGAGAGCTACACCTTC. Amino acids: CSARGGESYTF.

The rearrangement links TRBV19 to TRBJ2-1, with D maybe TRBD1 (5 bases). CDR3 length: 15 residues. Per the germline V gene, CDR1 is LNHDA and CDR2 is SQIVND (reference sequence). Trimming left V 1 base short and J 6 bases short, with 13 bases between. In DNA form, the CDR3 reads TGTGCCAGTAGTATAGGACAGAGCGCCAGCAATGAGCAGTTCTTC. Translated: CASSIGQSASNEQFF.

V gene TRBV18 combines with J gene TRBJ1-2; a possible D gene is TRBD1 (6 bases). V was trimmed by 4 bases and J by 2 bases, leaving 11 bases between them. The CDR3 consists of 14 residues. Germline lookup yields CDR1 KGHSH and CDR2 LQKENI. In DNA, the CDR3 is TGTGCCAGCTCACTTTCCAGGGGCAACTATGGCTACACCTTC. Amino acid sequence: CASSLSRGNYGYTF.

This chain uses TRBV2 with TRBJ2-5, with a weak D call TRBD1 (5 bases). The length of the CDR3 is 14 residues. CDR1 SNHLY and CDR2 FYNNEI come from the germline V gene. The V end was cut by 7 bases, the J end by 1 base, with 13 bases between. This CDR3 is CASKTGTSQETQYF. CDR3 DNA sequence: TGTGCCAGCAAAACAGGAACCTCCCAAGAGACCCAGTACTTC.

The chain is built from TRBV27 and TRBJ1-2; no reliable D call. CDR3 size: 14 residues. V was shortened by 8 bases and J by 6 bases, with 19 bases between the two germline ends. Germline-derived CDR1 and CDR2 are MNHEY and SMNVEV (reference sequence). The CDR3 coding sequence is TGTGCCAGCCTAGCGCCCGGACCAACAAATGGCTACACCTTC. Amino acids: CASLAPGPTNGYTF.

The chain has TRBV9 and TRBJ2-7; possible D gene TRBD2, 7 bases. CDR1 SGDLS and CDR2 YYNGEE come from the germline V gene. The V end lost 7 bases, the J end lost 0 bases, and 14 bases lay between the germline ends. The CDR3 extends over 14 amino acids. CDR3 nucleotides: TGTGCCAGCGGGGGCGGGAGTCCCTCCTACGAGCAGTACTTC. The encoded protein is CASGGGSPSYEQYF.

This chain links TRBV19 with TRBJ1-5; D not resolved. The CDR3 is 15 amino acids. Germline V gene sequence: CDR1 LNHDA, CDR2 SQIVND (reference sequence). Trimming pared 0 bases from V and 3 bases from J, leaving 9 bases between. DNA of the CDR3: TGTGCCAGTAGTATAGATCCCAGAATCAATCAGCCCCAGCATTTT. Translation gives CASSIDPRINQPQHF.

This chain joins TRBV6-4 and TRBJ2-1; TRBD2 agrees at 9 bases. The J segment lost 7 bases and the V segment lost 3 bases, leaving 7 bases of the junction unmatched. There are 15 residues in the CDR3. Germline loops: CDR1 MRHNA, CDR2 SNTAGT. CDR3: CASSERSGGINEQFF. CDR3 DNA sequence: TGTGCCAGCAGTGAACGTAGCGGGGGAATTAATGAGCAGTTCTTC.

The V call is TRBV11-1, the J call TRBJ2-7; 7 bases line up with TRBD1. This CDR3 has 15 residues. V trimming: 6 bases; J trimming: 2 bases; junction bases outside the gene matches: 10. Germline V gene lookup returns CDR1 SGHAT and CDR2 FQDESV (reference sequence). The CDR3 here is CASSTRTGGAYEQYF. In DNA form, the CDR3 reads TGTGCCAGCAGTACACGGACAGGAGGAGCCTACGAGCAGTACTTC.

This sequence joins TRBV5-1 and TRBJ2-7; TRBD1 matches at 10 bases. CDR3 length equals 17 residues. Trimming removed 3 bases from V and 10 bases from J; junction bases left unmatched: 19. Germline loops: CDR1 SGHRS, CDR2 YFSETQ. The CDR3 reads CASSWGDIRDRGNGQYF. The CDR3, as DNA: TGCGCCAGCAGCTGGGGGGATATCCGGGACAGGGGAAATGGACAGTACTTC.

The chain employs TRBV7-9 and TRBJ2-1; no definite D call. V was pared by 2 bases and J by 4 bases, with 18 bases between. Germline CDR1 is SEHNR and CDR2 is FQNEAQ (reference sequence). The CDR3 runs 17 residues. The CDR3 loop reads CASSLLGMGSLYNEQFF. CDR3 coding DNA: TGTGCCAGCAGCTTACTAGGAATGGGTTCCCTATACAATGAGCAGTTCTTC.

The chain links TRBV25-1 to TRBJ2-1; D is unclear. The CDR3 contains 14 residues. Germline loops: CDR1 MGHDK, CDR2 SYGVNS. V lost 0 bases and J lost 7, with 10 bases in between. CDR3 DNA sequence: TGTGCCAGCAGTGAATACGGCGGAAAGAATGAGCAGTTCTTC. It specifies CASSEYGGKNEQFF.